This T cell receptor beta chain was obtained from a study of blood T cell repertoires in COVID-19. Study-wide background: From T cells, B-cell-depleted T cells, or PBMCs came the material, which was cDNA or gDNA.

This clone was detected only once. As originally analysed: Reference gene primer amplification gave nucleated cell count estimates. Clones were read by immunoSEQ multiplex PCR, and TCRdb kept only the in-frame ones, dropping some. That table is the source of V, J and clone size, and D and trimming were worked out from the DNA. The repertoire has roughly 180,000 clones, approximately 85% of them found once; the top ten carry under 9.5%. This CDR3 is built from 13 residues. The V and J ends lost 5 bases and 7 bases, in that order; junction bases with no gene match: 6. The germline gives CDR1 MNHEY, CDR2 SVGAGI.

Sample: peripheral blood. The source is a woman in her sixties or seventies with acute or convalescent COVID-19. The chain links TRBV6-5 to TRBJ1-2, with TRBD1 identical over 8 bases. This CDR3 reads CASSPGQVPGYTF. Written as DNA, the CDR3 is TGTGCCAGCAGTCCGGGACAGGTCCCTGGCTACACCTTC.